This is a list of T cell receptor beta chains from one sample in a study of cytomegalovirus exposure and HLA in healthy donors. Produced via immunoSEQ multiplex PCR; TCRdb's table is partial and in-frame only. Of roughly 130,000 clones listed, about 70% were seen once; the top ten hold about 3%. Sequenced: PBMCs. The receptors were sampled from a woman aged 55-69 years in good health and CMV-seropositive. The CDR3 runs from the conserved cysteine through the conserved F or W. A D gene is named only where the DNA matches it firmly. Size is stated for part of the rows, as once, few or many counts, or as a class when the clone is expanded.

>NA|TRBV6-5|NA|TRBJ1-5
TGTGCCAGCACCCCCTCCCAGGATCAGCCCCAGCATTTT
CASTPSQDQPQHF
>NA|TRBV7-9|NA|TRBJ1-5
TGTGCCAGCAGCTTAGCAGGGGGAGGGAATCAGCCCCAGCATTTT
CASSLAGGGNQPQHF
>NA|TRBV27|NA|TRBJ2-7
TGTGCCAGCAGTTTAGTCCAGGGATCCTCCTACGAGCAGTACTTC
CASSLVQGSSYEQYF
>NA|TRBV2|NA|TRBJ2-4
TGTGCAGCGGACGGAAATGGAGCCAAAAACATTCAGTACTTC
CAADGNGAKNIQYF
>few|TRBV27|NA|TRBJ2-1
TGTGCCAGCAGGGTTGACAGGAGCTCCTACAATGAGCAGTTCTTC
CASRVDRSSYNEQFF
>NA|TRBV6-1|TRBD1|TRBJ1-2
TGTGCCAGCAGGGTAACATCAGGGGGCGGCTATGGCTACACCTTC
CASRVTSGGGYGYTF
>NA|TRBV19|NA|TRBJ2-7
TGTGCCAGTAGTATTGGTTCAGGGCTGTGGTACGAGCAGTACTTC
CASSIGSGLWYEQYF
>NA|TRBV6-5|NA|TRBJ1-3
TGTGCCACCCACGCGGGCTCTACCTCTGGAAACACCATATATTTT
CATHAGSTSGNTIYF
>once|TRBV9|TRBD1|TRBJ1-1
TGTGCCAGCAGCGTAGGTGGGACAGCTAACACTGAAGCTTTCTTT
CASSVGGTANTEAFF
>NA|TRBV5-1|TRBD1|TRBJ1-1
TGCGCCAGCAGCTTGCGGACAGGGGTCGTGAACACTGAAGCTTTCTTT
CASSLRTGVVNTEAFF
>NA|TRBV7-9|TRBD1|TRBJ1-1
TGTTCCAGCAGCTTAACCGGGACAGAGAACACTGAAGCTTTCTTT
CSSSLTGTENTEAFF
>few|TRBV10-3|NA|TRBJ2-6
TGTGCCATCAGGGAGGGTAGTGGGGCCAACGTCCTGACTTTC
CAIREGSGANVLTF
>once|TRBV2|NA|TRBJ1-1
TGTGCCAGCAGTGAAGCCTGGCGATGGACAGCGAACACTGAAGCTTTCTTT
CASSEAWRWTANTEAFF
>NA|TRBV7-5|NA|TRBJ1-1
TGTGCCAGAAGCCAAAAGGGGGACAGGGGGCGGAACACTGAAGCTTTCTTT
CARSQKGDRGRNTEAFF
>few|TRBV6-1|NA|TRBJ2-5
TGTGCCAGCAGTGATGGACAGATCCAAGAGACCCAGTACTTC
CASSDGQIQETQYF
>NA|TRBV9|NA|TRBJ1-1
TGTGCCAGCAGCTATATTGGAGGGGCGCCGGGGACTGAAGCTTTCTTT
CASSYIGGAPGTEAFF
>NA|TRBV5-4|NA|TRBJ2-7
TGTGCCAGCAGCCCCGGACGCATTGGGAGCTCCTACGAGCAGTACTTC
CASSPGRIGSSYEQYF
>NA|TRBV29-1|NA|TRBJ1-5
TGCAGCGCTACGGCAGGGGATAGCAATCAGCCCCAGCATTTT
CSATAGDSNQPQHF
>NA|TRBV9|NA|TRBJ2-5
TGTGCCAGCAGCATAAACAACAGGGAGACCCAGTACTTC
CASSINNRETQYF
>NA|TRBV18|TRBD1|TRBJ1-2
TGTGCCAGCTCACCACCGGGGACAGGGAGTGGATATGGCTACACCTTC
CASSPPGTGSGYGYTF
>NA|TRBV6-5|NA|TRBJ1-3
TGTGCCAGCTACGCAGGGGCGAGGGGAAACACCATATATTTT
CASYAGARGNTIYF
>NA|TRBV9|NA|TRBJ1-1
TGTGCCAGCAGCCCGGGAGGCGCTGAAGCTTTCTTT
CASSPGGAEAFF
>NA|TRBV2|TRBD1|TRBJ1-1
TGTGCCAGCACCTCGGACAGGGGATCGAACACTGAAGCTTTCTTT
CASTSDRGSNTEAFF
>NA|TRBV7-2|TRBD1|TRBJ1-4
TGTGCCAGCAGCCCGCGGTCAGGGGGCCTTGAAAAACTGTTTTTT
CASSPRSGGLEKLFF
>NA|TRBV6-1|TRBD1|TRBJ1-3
TGTGCCAGCAGTGACCGACAGGGTATGACCCCTGGAAACACCATATATTTT
CASSDRQGMTPGNTIYF
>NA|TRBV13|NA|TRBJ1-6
TGTGCCAGCACCTTTGATCGGGGGAGGGTTTATTCACCCCTCCACTTT
CASTFDRGRVYSPLHF
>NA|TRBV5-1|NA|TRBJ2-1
TGCGCCAGCAGCTTGGATCGTAAGAGACAGTTCTTC
CASSLDRKRQFF
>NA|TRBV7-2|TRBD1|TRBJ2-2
TGTGCCAGCAAAGGACAGGGATCCGCCGGGGAGCTGTTTTTT
CASKGQGSAGELFF
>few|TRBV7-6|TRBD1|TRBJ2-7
TGTGCCCTCACAGGCAGGGGGAAGACCTACGAGCAGTACTTC
CALTGRGKTYEQYF
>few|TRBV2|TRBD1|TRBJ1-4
TGTGCCAGCAGTCTCGGGGGGACAGGGGGCGTCGGGGAAAAACTGTTTTTT
CASSLGGTGGVGEKLFF
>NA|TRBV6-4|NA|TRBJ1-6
TGTGCCAGCCGGAAGGAACCGGGCTATAATTCACCCCTCCACTTT
CASRKEPGYNSPLHF
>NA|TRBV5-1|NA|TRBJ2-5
TGCGCCAGCAGCCCAGGATTTGATGAGCAGTACTTC
CASSPGFDEQYF
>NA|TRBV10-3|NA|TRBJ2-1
TGTGCCATCAGTGAAGGCGGTGAGCAGTTCTTC
CAISEGGEQFF
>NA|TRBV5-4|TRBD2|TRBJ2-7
TGTGCCACCCACCAGGGCGGGGGTTTGTACGAGCAGTACTTC
CATHQGGGLYEQYF
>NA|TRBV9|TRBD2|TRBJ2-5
TGTGCCAGCAGCCCCTGGGAGGGTAAACAAGAGACCCAGTACTTC
CASSPWEGKQETQYF
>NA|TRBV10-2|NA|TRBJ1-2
TGCGCCAGCAGTGAGTCCCAGGTTTATGGCTACACCTTC
CASSESQVYGYTF
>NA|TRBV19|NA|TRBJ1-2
TGTGCCAGTAGTATAGTCGGCAGACTAAACTATGGCTACACCTTC
CASSIVGRLNYGYTF
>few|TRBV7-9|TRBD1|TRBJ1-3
TGTTCCAGCAGCTTGCTCTCCGGGACAGGGGTAGGAAACACCATATATTTT
CSSSLLSGTGVGNTIYF
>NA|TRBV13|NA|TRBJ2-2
TGTGCCAGCAGCTCGTTAAACACCGGGGAGCTGTTTTTT
CASSSLNTGELFF
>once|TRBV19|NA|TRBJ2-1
TGTGCCAGTAGTATCATGCTAGCCGTGGACAATGAGCAGTTCTTC
CASSIMLAVDNEQFF
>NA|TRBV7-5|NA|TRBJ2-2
TGTGCCAGAAGGCGACCGGGGGTCGGGTCGGACACCGGGGAGCTGTTTTTT
CARRRPGVGSDTGELFF
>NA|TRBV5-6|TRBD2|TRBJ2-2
TGTGCCAGCAGTTCAAGCGGGGGGGCCGGGGAGCTGTTTTTT
CASSSSGGAGELFF
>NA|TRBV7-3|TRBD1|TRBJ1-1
TGTGCCAGCAGCTCGACAGGGACCAAGGGGCGGACTGAAGCTTTCTTT
CASSSTGTKGRTEAFF
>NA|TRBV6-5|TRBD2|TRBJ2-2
TGTGCCAGCAGTTACTTGGGACTAAACACCGGGGAGCTGTTTTTT
CASSYLGLNTGELFF
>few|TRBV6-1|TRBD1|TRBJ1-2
TGTGCCAGCAGTGAGAGGTTTTGGGGGACAGGGGGACCCCGGGGTGGCTACACCTTC
CASSERFWGTGGPRGGYTF
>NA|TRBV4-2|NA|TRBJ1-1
TGTGCCAGCAGCCAGGTGGGGCCAGGGGCCGGGTTAGGGAACACTGAAGCTTTCTTT
CASSQVGPGAGLGNTEAFF
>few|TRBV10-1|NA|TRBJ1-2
TGCGCCAGCAGCCAGGGCCAGCGCTATGGCTACACCTTC
CASSQGQRYGYTF
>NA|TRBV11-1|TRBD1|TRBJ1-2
TGTGCCAGCAGCTTCGACAGGGGAGGTGGCTACACCTTC
CASSFDRGGGYTF
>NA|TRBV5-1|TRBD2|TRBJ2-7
TGCGCCAGCAGCTTGTTAGCGGGGGGGCCCGACGAGCAGTACTTC
CASSLLAGGPDEQYF
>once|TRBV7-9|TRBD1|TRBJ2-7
TGTGCCAGCAGCTTAGGGGGGACAGGGTATTACGAGCAGTACTTC
CASSLGGTGYYEQYF
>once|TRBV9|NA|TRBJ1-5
TGTGCCAGCAGCGGGAGGAACAGTTTGGGGGGAAGCAATCAGCCCCAGCATTTT
CASSGRNSLGGSNQPQHF
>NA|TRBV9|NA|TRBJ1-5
TGTGCCAGCAGCGTAGGCCTCAGTCAGCCCCAGCATTTT
CASSVGLSQPQHF
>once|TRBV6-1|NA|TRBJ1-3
TGTGCCGCGAGGGTCTCTGGAAACACCATATATTTT
CAARVSGNTIYF
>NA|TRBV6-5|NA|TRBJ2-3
TGTGCCAGCAGTTACTCATCGGGGGGCACAGATACGCAGTATTTT
CASSYSSGGTDTQYF
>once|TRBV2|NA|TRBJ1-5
TGTGCCAGCAGACCACAGAGCTATAGCAATCAGCCCCAGCATTTT
CASRPQSYSNQPQHF